This entry features one TCR beta chain sequence. This entry comes from a study of blood T cell repertoires in COVID-19. Study-level background: Acute and convalescent COVID-19 specimens originated in the United States, Italy and Spain. Sample material is recorded as cDNA or gDNA derived from T cells, B-cell-depleted T cells, or PBMCs.

The authors' processing: For nucleated cells, counts were estimated from reference gene primer amplification. Sequencing was performed with immunoSEQ multiplex PCR; in TCRdb, only in-frame clones are kept and a portion is missing. V, J and clone size derive from that table, while D and trimming were established from the DNA sequence. This table holds around 83,000 clones, 80% to 90% found once. The sequenced material came from peripheral blood. The receptor was isolated from a man between 65 and 85 years old with active or convalescent COVID-19.

The CDR3 spells CASSEGRWDRNYGYTF. The CDR3 DNA is TGTGCCAGCAGTGAAGGAAGGTGGGACAGAAACTATGGCTACACCTTC. The chain is built from TRBV25-1 and TRBJ1-2; 7 bases fit TRBD1. The CDR3 consists of 16 residues. In germline, CDR1 is MGHDK, CDR2 SYGVNS. Trimming cost V 2 bases and J 2 bases; bases outside gene matches: 8.